The rows below give T cell receptor beta chains drawn from one sample of a study of beta chain features in type 1 diabetes. Using immunoSEQ multiplex PCR, the repertoire was profiled, and TCRdb retains in-frame clones only, with some absent. Of about 250,000 clones detected, 14% appear once; the ten largest clones hold 0.025% to 0.03%. The specimen was naive CD4+ T cells from blood. All receptors come from a woman in her 40s in good health. Each CDR3 is given with its conserved first and last residue. The order of the fields is V gene, CDR3 protein.

TRBV2,CASSEGATLTEAFF
TRBV5-4,CASSRTDRGGETQYF
TRBV6-5,CASSGDSLSYEQYF
TRBV2,CASSESDRGLNYGYTF
TRBV5-1,CASSLRTSGGASDTQYF
TRBV7-9,CASSLAGGQETQYF
TRBV7-2,CASSPRTTLTDTQYF
TRBV5-4,CASSLNAPGEQYF
TRBV9,CASSVRGQTGTDTQYF
TRBV6-5,CASSPGQGSSYEQYF
TRBV7-2,CASSSQGNEQFF
TRBV11-2,CASSPKTGVTPYEQYF